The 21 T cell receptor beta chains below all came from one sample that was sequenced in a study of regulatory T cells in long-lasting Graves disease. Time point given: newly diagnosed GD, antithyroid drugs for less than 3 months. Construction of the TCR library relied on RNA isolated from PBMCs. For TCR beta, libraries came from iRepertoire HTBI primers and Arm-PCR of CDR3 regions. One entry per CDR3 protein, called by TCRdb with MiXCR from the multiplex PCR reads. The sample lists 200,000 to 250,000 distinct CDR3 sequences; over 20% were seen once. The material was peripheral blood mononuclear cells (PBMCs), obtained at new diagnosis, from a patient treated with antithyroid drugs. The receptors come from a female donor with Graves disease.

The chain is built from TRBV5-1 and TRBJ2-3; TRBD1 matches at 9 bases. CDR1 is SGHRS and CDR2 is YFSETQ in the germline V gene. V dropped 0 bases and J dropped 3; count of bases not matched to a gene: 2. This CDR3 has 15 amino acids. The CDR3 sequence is CASSLDGQGTDTQYF. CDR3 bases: TGCGCCAGCAGCTTGGATGGACAGGGGACAGATACGCAGTATTTT.

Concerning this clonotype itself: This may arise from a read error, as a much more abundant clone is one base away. Here the CDR3 reads CASSAGSTDTQYF. In nucleotides, the CDR3 is TGTGCCAGCTCGGCAGGGAGCACAGATACGCAGTATTTT. This chain connects TRBV5-1 to TRBJ2-3; D may be TRBD1 (5 bases). In germline, CDR1 is SGHRS, CDR2 YFSETQ. The CDR3 consists of 13 residues.

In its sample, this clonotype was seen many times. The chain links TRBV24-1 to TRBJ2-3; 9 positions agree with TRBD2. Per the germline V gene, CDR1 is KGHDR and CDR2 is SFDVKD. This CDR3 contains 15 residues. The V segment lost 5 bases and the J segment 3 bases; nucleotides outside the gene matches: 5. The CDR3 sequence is CATSVGGGVTDTQYF. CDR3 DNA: TGTGCCACCAGTGTAGGCGGGGGGGTAACAGATACGCAGTATTTT.

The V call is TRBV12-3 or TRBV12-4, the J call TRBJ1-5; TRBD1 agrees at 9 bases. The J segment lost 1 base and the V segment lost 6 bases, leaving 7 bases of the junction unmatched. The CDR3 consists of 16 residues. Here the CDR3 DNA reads TGTGCCAGCAGCCGAACCGGGACAGGGAGCAATCAGCCCCAGCATTTT. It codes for CASSRTGTGSNQPQHF.

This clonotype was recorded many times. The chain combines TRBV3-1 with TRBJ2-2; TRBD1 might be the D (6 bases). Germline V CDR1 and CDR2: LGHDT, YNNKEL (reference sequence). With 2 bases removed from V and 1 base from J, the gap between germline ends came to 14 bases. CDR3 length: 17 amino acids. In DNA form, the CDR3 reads TGTGCCAGCAGCCAACGATTCCGGGGACAGAACACCGGGGAGCTGTTTTTT. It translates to CASSQRFRGQNTGELFF.

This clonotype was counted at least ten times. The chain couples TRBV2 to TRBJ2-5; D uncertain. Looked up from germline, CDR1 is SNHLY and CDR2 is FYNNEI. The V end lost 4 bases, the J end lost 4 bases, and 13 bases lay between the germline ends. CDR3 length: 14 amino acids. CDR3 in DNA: TGTGCCAGCAGTGGAGGTCCCCGCGGAGAGACCCAGTACTTC. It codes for CASSGGPRGETQYF. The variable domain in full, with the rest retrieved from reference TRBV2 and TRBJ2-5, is EPEVTQTPSHQVTQMGQEVILRCVPISNHLYFYWYRQILGQKVEFLVSFYNNEISEKSEIFDDQFSVERPDGSNFTLKIRSTKLEDSAMYFCASSGGPRGETQYFGPGTRLLVL.

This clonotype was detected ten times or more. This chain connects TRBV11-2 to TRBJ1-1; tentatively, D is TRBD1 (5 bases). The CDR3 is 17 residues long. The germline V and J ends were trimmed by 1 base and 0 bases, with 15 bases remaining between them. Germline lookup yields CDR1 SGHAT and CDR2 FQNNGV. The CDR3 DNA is TGTGCCAGCAGCTTAGTGTCGGGGGGGGGTCTGAACACTGAAGCTTTCTTT. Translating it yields CASSLVSGGGLNTEAFF.

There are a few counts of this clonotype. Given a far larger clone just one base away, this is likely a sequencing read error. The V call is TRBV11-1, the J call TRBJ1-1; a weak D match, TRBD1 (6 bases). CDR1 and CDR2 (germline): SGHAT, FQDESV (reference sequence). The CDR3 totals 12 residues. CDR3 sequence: CASTGGQIEALF. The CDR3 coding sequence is TGTGCCAGCACGGGGGGGCAGATTGAAGCTCTCTTT.

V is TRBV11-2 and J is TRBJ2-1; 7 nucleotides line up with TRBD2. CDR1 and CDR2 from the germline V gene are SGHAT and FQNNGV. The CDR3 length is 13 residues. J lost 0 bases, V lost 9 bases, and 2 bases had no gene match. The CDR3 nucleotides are TGTGCCAGTAGCGGGCCCTCCTACAATGAGCAGTTCTTC. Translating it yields CASSGPSYNEQFF.

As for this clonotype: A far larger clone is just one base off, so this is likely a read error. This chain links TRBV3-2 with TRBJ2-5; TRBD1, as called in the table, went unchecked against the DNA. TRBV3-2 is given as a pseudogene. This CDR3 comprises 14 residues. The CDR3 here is CASGLDSTQETQYF. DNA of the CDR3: TGTGCCAGCGGTCTAGACAGTACACAAGAGACCCAGTACTTC.

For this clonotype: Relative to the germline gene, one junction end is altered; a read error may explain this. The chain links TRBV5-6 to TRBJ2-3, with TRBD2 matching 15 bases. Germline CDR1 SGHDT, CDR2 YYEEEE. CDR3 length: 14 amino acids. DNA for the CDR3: TGTGTCAGCAGCCCGGGACTAGCGGGAGGTACGCAGTATTTT. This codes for CVSSPGLAGGTQYF.

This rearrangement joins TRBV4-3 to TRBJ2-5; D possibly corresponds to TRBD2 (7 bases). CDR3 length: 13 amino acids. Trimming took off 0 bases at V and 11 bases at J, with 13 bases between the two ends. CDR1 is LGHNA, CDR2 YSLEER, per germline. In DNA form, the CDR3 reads TGCGCCAGCAGCCAAGATGAGGGGGGGGTTCAGTACTTC. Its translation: CASSQDEGGVQYF.

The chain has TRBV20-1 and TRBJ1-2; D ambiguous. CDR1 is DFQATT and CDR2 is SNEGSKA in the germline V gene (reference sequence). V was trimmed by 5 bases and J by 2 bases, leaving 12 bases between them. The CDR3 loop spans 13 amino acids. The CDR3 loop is CSAFGLLNYGYTF. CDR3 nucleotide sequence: TGCAGTGCTTTCGGACTGCTCAACTATGGCTACACCTTC.

CDR3 protein: CASSFSGDGTDTQYF. CDR3 bases: TGTGCCAGCAGTTTTAGCGGGGACGGTACAGATACGCAGTATTTT. The rearrangement joins TRBV12-3 or TRBV12-4 to TRBJ2-3; TRBD2 aligns across 8 bases. The CDR3 has 15 amino acids. V was clipped by 3 bases and J by 3 bases; unmatched bases: 5.

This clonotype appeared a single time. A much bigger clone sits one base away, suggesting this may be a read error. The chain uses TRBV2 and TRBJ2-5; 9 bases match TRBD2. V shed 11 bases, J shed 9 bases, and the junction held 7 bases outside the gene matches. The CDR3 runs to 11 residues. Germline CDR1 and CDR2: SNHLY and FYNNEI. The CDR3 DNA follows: TGTGCCGGCGGGGGGGCATTGTCCCAGTACTTC. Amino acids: CAGGGALSQYF.

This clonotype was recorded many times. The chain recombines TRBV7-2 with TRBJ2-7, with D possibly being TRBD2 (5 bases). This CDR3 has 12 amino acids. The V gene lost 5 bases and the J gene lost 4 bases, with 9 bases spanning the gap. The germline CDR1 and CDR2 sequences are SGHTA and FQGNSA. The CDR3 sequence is CASSSGRYEQYF. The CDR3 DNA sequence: TGTGCCAGCAGCAGCGGACGGTACGAGCAGTACTTC.

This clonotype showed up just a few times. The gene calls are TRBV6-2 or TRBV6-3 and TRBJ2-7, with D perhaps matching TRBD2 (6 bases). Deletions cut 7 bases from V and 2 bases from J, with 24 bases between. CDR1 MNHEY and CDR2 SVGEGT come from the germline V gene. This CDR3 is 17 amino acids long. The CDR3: CASILPGGTLPPYEQYF. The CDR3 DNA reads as TGTGCCAGCATCCTACCCGGCGGGACCCTTCCACCCTACGAGCAGTACTTC.

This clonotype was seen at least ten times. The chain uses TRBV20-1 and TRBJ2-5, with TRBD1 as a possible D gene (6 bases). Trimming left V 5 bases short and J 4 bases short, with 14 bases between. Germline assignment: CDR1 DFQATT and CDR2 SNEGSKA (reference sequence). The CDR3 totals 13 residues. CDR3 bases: TGCAGTGCTCCTTGGACAGTGGGAGAGACCCAGTACTTC. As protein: CSAPWTVGETQYF.

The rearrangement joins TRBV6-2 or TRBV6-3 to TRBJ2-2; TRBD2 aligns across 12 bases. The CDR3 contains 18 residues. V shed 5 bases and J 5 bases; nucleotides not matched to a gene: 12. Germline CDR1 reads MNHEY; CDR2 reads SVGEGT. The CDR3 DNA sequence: TGTGCCAGCAGTGGGGGGCTAGCGGGGGGGCTACGAACCGGGGAGCTGTTTTTT. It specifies CASSGGLAGGLRTGELFF.

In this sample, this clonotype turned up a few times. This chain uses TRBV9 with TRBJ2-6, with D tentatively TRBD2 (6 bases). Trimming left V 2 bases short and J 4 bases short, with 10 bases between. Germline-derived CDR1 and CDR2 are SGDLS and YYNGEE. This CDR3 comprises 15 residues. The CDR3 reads CASSVRAGGANVLTF. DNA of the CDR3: TGTGCCAGCAGCGTCAGGGCGGGAGGGGCCAACGTCCTGACTTTC. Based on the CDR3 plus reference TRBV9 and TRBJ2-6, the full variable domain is DSGVTQTPKHLITATGQRVTLRCSPRSGDLSVYWYQQSLDQGLQFLIQYYNGEERAKGNILERFSAQQFPDLHSELNLSSLELGDSALYFCASSVRAGGANVLTFGAGSRLTVL.

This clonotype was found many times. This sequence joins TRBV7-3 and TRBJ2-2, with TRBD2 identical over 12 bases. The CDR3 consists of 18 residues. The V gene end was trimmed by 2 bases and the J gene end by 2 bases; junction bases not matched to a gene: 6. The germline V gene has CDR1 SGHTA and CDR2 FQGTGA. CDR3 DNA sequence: TGTGCCAGCAGCTTATCCTCTAGCGGGGGGGGCAACACCGGGGAGCTGTTTTTT. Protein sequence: CASSLSSSGGGNTGELFF.